Presented here are 9 T cell receptor beta chains from one specimen sequenced in a study of blood T cell repertoires in COVID-19. Clones were read by immunoSEQ multiplex PCR, and TCRdb kept only the in-frame ones, dropping some. The sample shows more than 140,000 clones, 88% of them seen only once. The sequenced sample was peripheral blood. The receptor set was obtained from a woman aged 55-69 years with acute or convalescent COVID-19.

For the CDR3, the DNA is TGTGCCAGCAGCTTAGGTCGGGGGAGCTACACCTTC. It encodes CASSLGRGSYTF. V is TRBV13 and J is TRBJ1-2; tentative D call: TRBD1 (5 bases). Per the germline V gene, CDR1 is PRHDT and CDR2 is FYEKMQ (reference sequence). The V gene lost 0 bases and the J gene lost 9 bases, with 8 bases spanning the gap. The CDR3 consists of 12 residues.

This rearrangement joins TRBV28 to TRBJ2-3; a weak D match, TRBD2 (5 bases). The ends were cut back, 10 bases at V and 9 bases at J, with 20 bases in the middle. The CDR3 totals 13 residues. CDR1 is MDHEN, CDR2 SYDVKM, per germline. CDR3 bases: TGTGCCACCACCGAGGGCCGGGCGCGGACGCAGTATTTT. It is translated as CATTEGRARTQYF.

V and J are TRBV28 and TRBJ2-7; TRBD1 agrees at 8 bases. Germline CDR1 and CDR2: MDHEN and SYDVKM. J gave up 5 bases and V 6 bases, and 9 bases lay outside the gene matches. There are 14 residues in the CDR3. In nucleotides, the CDR3 is TGTGCCAGCAGAAAGGACAGGGAGAAACACGAGCAGTACTTC. Its translation: CASRKDREKHEQYF.

Notes on this clone: Other nucleotide sequences from this sample produce the same CDR3. J is TRBJ2-5 and V is TRBV5-1; D perhaps matches TRBD1 (5 bases). The CDR3 is made up of 14 amino acids. V lost 0 bases and J 4 bases, leaving 10 bases between the germline ends. The germline gives CDR1 SGHRS, CDR2 YFSETQ. In nucleotides, the CDR3 is TGCGCCAGCAGCTTGGAGGCAGGGCTAGAGACCCAGTACTTC. This gives the protein CASSLEAGLETQYF.

The CDR3 DNA sequence: TGTGCCAGCAGCCGGACAGGGGAAGAGACCCAGTACTTC. The encoded protein is CASSRTGEETQYF. The rearrangement links TRBV7-3 to TRBJ2-5; 9 nucleotides match TRBD1. With 5 bases clipped from V and 3 bases from J, the junction kept 1 base outside the gene matches. The CDR3 is 13 residues long. Germline-derived CDR1 and CDR2 are SGHTA and FQGTGA.

V usage is TRBV2 and J usage is TRBJ1-2; TRBD1 agrees at 10 bases. The CDR3 totals 14 residues. V lost 7 bases to trimming and J lost 3 bases; unmatched junction nucleotides: 5. Germline CDR1 and CDR2: SNHLY and FYNNEI. CDR3 nucleotide sequence: TGTGCCAGCAAGAGGGACAGGGGAGACTATGGCTACACCTTC. This encodes CASKRDRGDYGYTF.

The chain carries TRBV29-1 and TRBJ1-2, with D tentatively TRBD1 (6 bases). Trimming removed 2 bases at V and 0 bases at J, with 7 bases between. This CDR3 is built from 13 residues. Germline V gene data show CDR1 as SQVTM and CDR2 as ANQGSEA. This CDR3 is CSVEQGSNYGYTF. The CDR3 DNA reads as TGCAGCGTTGAACAGGGGTCTAACTATGGCTACACCTTC.

The chain employs TRBV28 and TRBJ1-5; 12 bases fit TRBD1. CDR3 length: 18 amino acids. CDR1 MDHEN and CDR2 SYDVKM come from the germline V gene. V was clipped by 7 bases and J by 2 bases; unmatched bases: 12. The CDR3 spells CASITGDRGLLGNQPQHF. CDR3 nucleotide sequence: TGTGCCAGCATCACGGGGGACAGGGGGCTTCTGGGCAATCAGCCCCAGCATTTT.

The V gene is TRBV4-2, the J gene TRBJ1-4; perhaps TRBD1 as D (5 bases). V lost 0 bases and J lost 3, with 8 bases in between. CDR3 length: 15 amino acids. Germline V gene sequence: CDR1 LGHNA, CDR2 YNFKEQ. This chain's CDR3 is CASSQDREANEKLFF. DNA of the CDR3: TGTGCCAGCAGCCAAGACAGGGAGGCTAATGAAAAACTGTTTTTT.